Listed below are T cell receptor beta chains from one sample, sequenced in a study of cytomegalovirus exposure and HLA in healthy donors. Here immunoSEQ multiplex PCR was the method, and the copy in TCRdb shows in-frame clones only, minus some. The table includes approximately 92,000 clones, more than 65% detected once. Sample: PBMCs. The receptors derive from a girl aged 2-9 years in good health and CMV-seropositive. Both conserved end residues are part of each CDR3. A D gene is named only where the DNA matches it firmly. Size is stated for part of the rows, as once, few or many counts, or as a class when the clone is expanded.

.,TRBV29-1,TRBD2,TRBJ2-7,CSVETSASSYEQYF,TGCAGCGTCGAGACTAGCGCTAGCTCCTACGAGCAGTACTTC
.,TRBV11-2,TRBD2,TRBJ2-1,CASSPRMTSGRIEQFF,TGTGCCAGCAGCCCTAGAATGACTAGCGGGAGGATTGAGCAGTTCTTC
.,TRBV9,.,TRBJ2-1,CASSSQFEQFF,TGTGCCAGCAGCTCCCAGTTTGAGCAGTTCTTC
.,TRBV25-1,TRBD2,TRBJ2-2,CASSDRTSGRGELFF,TGTGCCAGCAGTGATCGTACTAGCGGGAGGGGGGAGCTGTTTTTT
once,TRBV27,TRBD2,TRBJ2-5,CASSPYRGLAGGETQYF,TGTGCCAGCAGTCCCTACCGGGGACTAGCGGGAGGAGAGACCCAGTACTTC
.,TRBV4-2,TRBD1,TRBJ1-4,CASSQGQGINYEKLFF,TGTGCCAGCAGCCAAGGACAGGGCATAAATTATGAAAAACTGTTTTTT
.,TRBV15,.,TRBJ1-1,CATSKGQPNTEAFF,TGTGCCACCAGCAAGGGACAACCGAACACTGAAGCTTTCTTT
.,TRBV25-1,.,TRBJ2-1,CANNPQERSYNEQFF,TGTGCCAACAACCCACAGGAGAGATCCTACAATGAGCAGTTCTTC
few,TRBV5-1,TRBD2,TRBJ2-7,CASFNSGSNEQYF,TGCGCCAGCTTTAATAGCGGGAGTAACGAGCAGTACTTC
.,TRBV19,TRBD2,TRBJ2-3,CASSIGVGLAAAGNTDTQYF,TGTGCCAGTAGTATTGGTGTTGGACTAGCGGCTGCGGGGAACACAGATACGCAGTATTTT
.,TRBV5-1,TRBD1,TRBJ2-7,CASSLGTDSYEQYF,TGCGCCAGCAGCCTAGGGACAGACTCCTACGAGCAGTACTTC
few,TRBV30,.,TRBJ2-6,CAWSVQSGANVLTF,TGTGCCTGGAGTGTACAGTCTGGGGCCAACGTCCTGACTTTC
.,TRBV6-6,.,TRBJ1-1,CASRTTIVPEAFF,TGTGCCAGCAGGACTACTATTGTCCCTGAAGCTTTCTTT
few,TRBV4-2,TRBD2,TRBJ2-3,CASNRLASTDTQYF,TGTGCCAGCAACCGACTAGCTAGCACAGATACGCAGTATTTT
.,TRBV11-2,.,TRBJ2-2,CASSSRAGAGGELFF,TGTGCCAGCAGCTCGAGGGCAGGGGCGGGCGGGGAGCTGTTTTTT
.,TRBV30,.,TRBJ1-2,CAWSTGLDYTF,TGTGCCTGGAGTACGGGACTGGACTACACCTTC
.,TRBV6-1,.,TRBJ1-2,CASSEERAANYGYTF,TGTGCCAGCAGTGAGGAGAGGGCCGCTAACTATGGCTACACCTTC
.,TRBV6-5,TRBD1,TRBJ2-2,CASLPLDRVSGELFF,TGTGCCAGCCTCCCTTTGGACAGGGTGTCCGGGGAGCTGTTTTTT
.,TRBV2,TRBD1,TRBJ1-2,CASTGGLYGYTF,TGTGCCAGCACAGGGGGCCTCTATGGCTACACCTTC
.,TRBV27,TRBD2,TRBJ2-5,CASSLLAGGRETQYF,TGTGCCAGCAGTTTACTAGCGGGAGGGAGAGAGACCCAGTACTTC
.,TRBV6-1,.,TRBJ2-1,CASKRGREEQFF,TGTGCCAGCAAAAGGGGCAGGGAAGAGCAGTTCTTC
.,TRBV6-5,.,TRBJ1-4,CASSLTGKGEKLFF,TGTGCCAGCAGTTTAACAGGGAAGGGAGAAAAACTGTTTTTT